The sequence of this T cell receptor (beta chain) was determined in a study of cytomegalovirus exposure and HLA in healthy donors. PCR amplification relied on 60 Vbeta primers (plus 13 Jbeta primers). Assay: immunoSEQ multiplex PCR; the TCRdb copy retains only in-frame clones and omits some. The sample carries approximately 200,000 clones, about four fifths recorded once. CDR3 length: 13 amino acids. The V and J ends lost 5 bases and 4 bases, in that order; junction bases with no gene match: 5. Germline V gene lookup returns CDR1 MNHEY and CDR2 SVGAGI. This chain uses TRBV6-5 with TRBJ2-7; TRBD1 agrees at 7 bases. The sample was PBMCs. This TCR derives from a girl aged 5-17 years in good health and CMV-seropositive. In DNA form, the CDR3 reads TGTGCCAGCAGTCGGGGACAGTTATACGAGCAGTACTTC. Its protein is CASSRGQLYEQYF.